This T cell receptor beta chain stems from a study of T-cell reconstitution after alpha-beta-depleted transplantation in children. The CDR3 totals 15 residues. Germline V gene sequence: CDR1 DFQATT, CDR2 SNEGSKA (reference sequence). With 0 bases removed from V and 0 bases from J, the gap between germline ends came to 9 bases. Study results and caveats: About two months after transplant, alpha-beta T cells reportedly came from several hundred expanded graft clones.

On this clonotype: Its antigen is currently unknown.

The TCRbeta library was prepared with unique molecular identifiers. From the PCR reads, TCRdb called clonotypes with MiXCR, one entry per CDR3 protein. Counted here are 250,000 to 400,000 distinct CDR3 sequences, approximately 23% occurring once; the ten biggest clones make up around 9.9%. The chain is built from TRBV20-1 and TRBJ1-3; D is unclear. Source: PBMCs, mostly from graft donor cells, taken 180 days after TCRalphabeta/CD19-depleted stem cell transplant. The sequence was obtained from a male patient between 10 and 17 years old who had a stem cell transplant for acute lymphoblastic leukemia, so the T cells may come from the graft donor. CDR3 nucleotide sequence: TGCAGTGCTAGAGATTTAACTAACTCTGGAAACACCATATATTTT. Its translation is CSARDLTNSGNTIYF.